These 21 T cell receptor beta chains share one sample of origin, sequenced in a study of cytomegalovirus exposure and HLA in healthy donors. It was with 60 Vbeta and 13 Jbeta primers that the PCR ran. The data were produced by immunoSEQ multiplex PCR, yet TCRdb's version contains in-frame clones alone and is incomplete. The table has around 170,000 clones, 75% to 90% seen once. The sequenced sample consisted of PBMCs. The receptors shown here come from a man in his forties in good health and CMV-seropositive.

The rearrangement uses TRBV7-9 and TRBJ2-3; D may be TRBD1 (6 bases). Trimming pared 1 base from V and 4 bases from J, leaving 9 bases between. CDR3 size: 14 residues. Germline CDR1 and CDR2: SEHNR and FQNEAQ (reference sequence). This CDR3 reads CASSLDRAADTQYF. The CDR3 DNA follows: TGTGCCAGCAGCTTAGACAGGGCTGCAGATACGCAGTATTTT.

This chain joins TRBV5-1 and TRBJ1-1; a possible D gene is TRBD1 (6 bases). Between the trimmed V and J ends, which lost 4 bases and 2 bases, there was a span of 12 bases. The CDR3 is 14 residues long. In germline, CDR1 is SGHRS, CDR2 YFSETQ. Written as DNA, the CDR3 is TGCGCCAGCAGCCCAACGACAGGTAACACTGAAGCTTTCTTT. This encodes CASSPTTGNTEAFF.

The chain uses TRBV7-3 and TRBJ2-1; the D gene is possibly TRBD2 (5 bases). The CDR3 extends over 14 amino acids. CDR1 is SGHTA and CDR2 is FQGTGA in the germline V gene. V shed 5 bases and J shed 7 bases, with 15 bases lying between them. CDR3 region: CASSEGIVKNEQFF. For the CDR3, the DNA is TGTGCCAGCAGCGAGGGTATCGTGAAGAATGAGCAGTTCTTC.

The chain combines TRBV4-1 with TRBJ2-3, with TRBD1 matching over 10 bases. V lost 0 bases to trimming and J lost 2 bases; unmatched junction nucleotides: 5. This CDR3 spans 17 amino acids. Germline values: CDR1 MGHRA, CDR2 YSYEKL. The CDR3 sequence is CASSQEGTGDVTDTQYF. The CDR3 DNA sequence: TGCGCCAGCAGCCAAGAGGGGACAGGGGACGTCACAGATACGCAGTATTTT.

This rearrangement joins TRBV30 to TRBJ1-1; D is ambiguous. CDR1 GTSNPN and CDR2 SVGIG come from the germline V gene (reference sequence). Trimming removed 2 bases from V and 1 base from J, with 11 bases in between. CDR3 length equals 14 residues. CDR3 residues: CAWSYLGQNTEAFF. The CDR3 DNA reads TGTGCCTGGAGTTACCTTGGGCAGAACACTGAAGCTTTCTTT.

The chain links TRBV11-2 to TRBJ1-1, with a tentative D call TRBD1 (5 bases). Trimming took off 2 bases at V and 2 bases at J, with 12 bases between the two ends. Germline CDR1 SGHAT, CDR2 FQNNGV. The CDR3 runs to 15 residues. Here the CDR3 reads CASSLSSGGNTEAFF. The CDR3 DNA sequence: TGTGCCAGCAGCTTATCTTCGGGGGGAAACACTGAAGCTTTCTTT.

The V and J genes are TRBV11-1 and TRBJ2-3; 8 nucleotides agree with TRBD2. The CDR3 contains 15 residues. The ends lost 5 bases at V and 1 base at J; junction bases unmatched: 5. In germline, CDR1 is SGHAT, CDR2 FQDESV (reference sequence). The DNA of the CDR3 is TGTGCCAGCAGCAGAGGGCGGGGGGGCACAGATACGCAGTATTTT. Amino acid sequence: CASSRGRGGTDTQYF.

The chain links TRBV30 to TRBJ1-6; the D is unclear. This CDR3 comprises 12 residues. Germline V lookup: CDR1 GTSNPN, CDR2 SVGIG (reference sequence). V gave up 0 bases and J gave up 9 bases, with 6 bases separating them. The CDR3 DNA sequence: TGTGCCTGGAGTGTTCGAGGTTCACCCCTCCACTTT. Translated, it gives CAWSVRGSPLHF.

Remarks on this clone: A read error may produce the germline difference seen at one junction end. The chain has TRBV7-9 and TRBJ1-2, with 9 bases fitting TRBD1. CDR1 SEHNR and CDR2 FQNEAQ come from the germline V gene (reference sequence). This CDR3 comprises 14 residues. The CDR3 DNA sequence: TGTTCCAGCAGCTTCACCGGGACAGGGAACGGCTACACCTTC. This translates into CSSSFTGTGNGYTF.

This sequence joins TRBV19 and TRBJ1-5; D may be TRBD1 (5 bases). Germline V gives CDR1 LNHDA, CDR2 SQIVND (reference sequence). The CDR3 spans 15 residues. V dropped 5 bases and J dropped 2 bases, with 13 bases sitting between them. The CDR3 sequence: CASSLSGRGNQPQHF. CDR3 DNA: TGTGCCAGTAGTCTTTCCGGCAGGGGCAATCAGCCCCAGCATTTT.

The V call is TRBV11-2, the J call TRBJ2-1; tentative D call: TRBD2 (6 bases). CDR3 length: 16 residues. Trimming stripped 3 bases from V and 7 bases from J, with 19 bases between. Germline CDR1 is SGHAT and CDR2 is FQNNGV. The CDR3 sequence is CASSFGRGGAGNEQFF. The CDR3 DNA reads TGTGCCAGCAGCTTCGGCAGAGGTGGGGCGGGGAATGAGCAGTTCTTC.

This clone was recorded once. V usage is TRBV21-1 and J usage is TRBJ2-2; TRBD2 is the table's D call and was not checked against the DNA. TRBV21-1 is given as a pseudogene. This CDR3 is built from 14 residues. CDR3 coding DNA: TGTGCCAGCAGCCCCACCGGCGGCACCGGGGAGCTGTTTTTT. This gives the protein CASSPTGGTGELFF.

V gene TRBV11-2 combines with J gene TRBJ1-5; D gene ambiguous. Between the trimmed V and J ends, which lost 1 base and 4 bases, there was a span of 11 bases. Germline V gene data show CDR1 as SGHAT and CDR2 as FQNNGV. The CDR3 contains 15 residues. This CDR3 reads CASSLGFQVNQPQHF. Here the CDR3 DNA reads TGTGCCAGCAGCTTAGGTTTCCAGGTTAATCAGCCCCAGCATTTT.

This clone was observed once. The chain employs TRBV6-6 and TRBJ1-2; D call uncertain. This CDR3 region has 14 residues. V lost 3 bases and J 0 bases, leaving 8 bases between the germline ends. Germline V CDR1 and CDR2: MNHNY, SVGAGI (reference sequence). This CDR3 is CASSYEGANYGYTF. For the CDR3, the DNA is TGTGCCAGCAGTTATGAGGGAGCTAACTATGGCTACACCTTC.

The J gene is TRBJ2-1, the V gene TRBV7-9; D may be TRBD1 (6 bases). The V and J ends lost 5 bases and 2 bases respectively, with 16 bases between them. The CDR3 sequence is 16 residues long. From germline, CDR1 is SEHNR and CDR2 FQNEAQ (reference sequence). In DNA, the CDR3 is TGTGCCAGCAGCGGACAGCCCACCGAACCCTACAATGAGCAGTTCTTC. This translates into CASSGQPTEPYNEQFF.

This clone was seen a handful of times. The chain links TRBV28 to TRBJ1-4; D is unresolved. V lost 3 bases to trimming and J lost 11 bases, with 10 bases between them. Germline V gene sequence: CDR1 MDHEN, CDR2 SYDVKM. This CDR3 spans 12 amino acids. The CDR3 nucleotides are TGTGCCAGCAGTTTGGGGTGGGAGAAACTGTTTTTT. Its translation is CASSLGWEKLFF.

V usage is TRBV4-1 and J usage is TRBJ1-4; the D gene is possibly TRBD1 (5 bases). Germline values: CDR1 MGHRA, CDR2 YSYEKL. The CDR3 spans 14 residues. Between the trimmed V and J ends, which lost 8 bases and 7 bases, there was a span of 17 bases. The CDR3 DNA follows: TGCGCCAGCGCAACCCCCAGACAGACTGAAAAACTGTTTTTT. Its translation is CASATPRQTEKLFF.

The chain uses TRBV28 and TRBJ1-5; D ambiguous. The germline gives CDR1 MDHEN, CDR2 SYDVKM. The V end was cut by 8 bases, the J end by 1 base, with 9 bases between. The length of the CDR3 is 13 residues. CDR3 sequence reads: CASAGGSNQPQHF. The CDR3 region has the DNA TGTGCCAGCGCTGGAGGGAGCAATCAGCCCCAGCATTTT.

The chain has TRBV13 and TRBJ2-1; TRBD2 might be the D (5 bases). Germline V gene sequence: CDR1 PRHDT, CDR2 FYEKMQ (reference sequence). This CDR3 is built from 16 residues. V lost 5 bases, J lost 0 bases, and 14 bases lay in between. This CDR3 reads CASSPMGSSSYNEQFF. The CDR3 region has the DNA TGTGCCAGCAGCCCGATGGGGAGTAGCTCCTACAATGAGCAGTTCTTC.

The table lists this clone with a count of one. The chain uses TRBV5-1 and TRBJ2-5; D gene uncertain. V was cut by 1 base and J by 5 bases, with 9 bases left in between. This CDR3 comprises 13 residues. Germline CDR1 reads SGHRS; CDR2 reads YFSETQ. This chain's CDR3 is CASSLTPWETQYF. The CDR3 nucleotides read TGCGCCAGCAGCTTGACACCGTGGGAGACCCAGTACTTC.

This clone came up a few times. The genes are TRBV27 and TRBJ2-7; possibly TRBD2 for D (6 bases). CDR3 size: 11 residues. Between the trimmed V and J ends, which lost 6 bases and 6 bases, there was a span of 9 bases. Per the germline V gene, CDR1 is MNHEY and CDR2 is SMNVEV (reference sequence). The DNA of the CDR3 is TGTGCCAGCAGGGAAGCGGGCGAGCAGTACTTC. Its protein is CASREAGEQYF.